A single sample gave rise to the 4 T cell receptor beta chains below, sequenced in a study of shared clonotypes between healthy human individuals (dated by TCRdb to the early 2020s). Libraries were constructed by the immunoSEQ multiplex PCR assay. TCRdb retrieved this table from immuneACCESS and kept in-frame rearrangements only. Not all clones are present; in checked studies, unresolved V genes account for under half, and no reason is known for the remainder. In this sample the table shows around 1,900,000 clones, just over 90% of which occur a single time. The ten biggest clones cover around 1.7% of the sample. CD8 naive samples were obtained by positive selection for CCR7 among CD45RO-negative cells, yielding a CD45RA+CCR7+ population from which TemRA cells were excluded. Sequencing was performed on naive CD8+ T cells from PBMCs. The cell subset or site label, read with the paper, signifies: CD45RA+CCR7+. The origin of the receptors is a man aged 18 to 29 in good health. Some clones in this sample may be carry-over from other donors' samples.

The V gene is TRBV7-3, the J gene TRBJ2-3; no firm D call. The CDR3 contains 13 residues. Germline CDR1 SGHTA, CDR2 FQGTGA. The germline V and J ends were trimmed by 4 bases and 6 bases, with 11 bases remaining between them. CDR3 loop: CASSSMHGDTQYF. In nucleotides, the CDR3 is TGTGCCAGCAGCTCCATGCACGGGGATACGCAGTATTTT.

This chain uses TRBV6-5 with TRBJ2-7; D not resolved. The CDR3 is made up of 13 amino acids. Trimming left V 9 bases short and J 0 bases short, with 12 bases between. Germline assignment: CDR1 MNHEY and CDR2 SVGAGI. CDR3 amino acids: CASTDYSSYEQYF. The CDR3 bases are TGTGCCAGTACGGATTACAGCTCCTACGAGCAGTACTTC.

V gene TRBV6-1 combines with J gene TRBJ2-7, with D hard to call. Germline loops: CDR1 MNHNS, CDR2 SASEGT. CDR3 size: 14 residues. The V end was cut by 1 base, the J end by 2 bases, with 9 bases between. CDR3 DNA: TGTGCCAGCAGTGAAGGTGACATGGCCTACGAGCAGTACTTC. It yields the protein CASSEGDMAYEQYF.

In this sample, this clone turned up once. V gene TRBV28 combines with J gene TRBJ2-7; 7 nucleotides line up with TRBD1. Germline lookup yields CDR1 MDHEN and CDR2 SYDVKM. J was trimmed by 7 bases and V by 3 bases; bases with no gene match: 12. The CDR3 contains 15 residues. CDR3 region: CASSFPRLTGREQYF. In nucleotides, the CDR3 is TGTGCCAGCAGTTTCCCCAGACTGACAGGGCGTGAGCAGTACTTC.